This TCR beta chain came from a study of shared T cell receptors in the human thymus. TCRdb's copy holds only in-frame clones and misses some; the assay was immunoSEQ multiplex PCR. The data show fewer than 700,000 clones, around 87% seen once. The CDR3 totals 16 residues. Unmatched junction bases numbered 10, after V lost 1 base and J lost 3 bases. Germline V lookup: CDR1 SGHTS, CDR2 YDEGEE. This sample also belongs to another study, concerning human thymus T cells. That report notes: Highly overlapping thymic repertoires in unrelated individuals were reported by related research.

The origin of this receptor is a boy under two years old with a congenital heart defect. J is TRBJ2-7 and V is TRBV5-8; TRBD1 matches at 7 bases. Specimen: thymocytes. The CDR3, as DNA: TGTGCCAGCAGCTTGCTTTTGGGACAGCTATTCTACGAGCAGTACTTC. Residues: CASSLLLGQLFYEQYF.